This T cell receptor (beta chain) stems from a study of shared clonotypes between healthy human individuals. Study outcomes and limitations: Large depth notwithstanding, sorted-subset sequencing proved incomplete by rarefaction. Depth of sequencing was expected to influence donor clonotype sharing. Genetic and exposure-history diversity was limited by the small donor number.

The CDR3 covers 16 residues. With 5 bases clipped from V and 5 bases from J, the junction kept 9 bases outside the gene matches. CD8 cells regarded as naive lacked CD45RO, were positively chosen for CCR7, and omitted terminally differentiated effector memory CD45RA+ cells. The donors, healthy adults who were HIV-negative, had experienced no recent acute infections or vaccinations. As concerns this clone: Its specificity is not known.

Sequencing was performed with immunoSEQ multiplex PCR; in TCRdb, only in-frame clones are kept and a portion is missing. This table holds roughly 2,000,000 clones, over 85% found once. This chain uses TRBV23-1 with TRBJ2-1, with 10 bases matching TRBD2. TRBV23-1 is an ORF, with its function uncertain. This TCR came from a man aged 18 to 30 in good health. Some clones in this sample may be carry-over from other donors' samples. Sequencing was done on a sample of naive CD8+ T cells from PBMCs. CDR3 residues: CASSLGGLAGDNEQFF. The CDR3 region has the DNA TGCGCCAGCAGTTTAGGAGGGCTAGCGGGAGACAATGAGCAGTTCTTC.